This T cell receptor (beta chain) was obtained from a study of shared clonotypes between healthy human individuals (dated by TCRdb to the early 2020s). Concerning the study at large: The cohort included a few men and two women between 18 and 49 years of age. For each donor, CD4 naive and CD4 memory were each run on three plates, CD8 naive on two plates, and CD8 memory on one plate. To estimate repertoire size and how much clonotype sharing occurs between individuals, the study deeply sequenced the blood TCR repertoires of about five healthy adults. To increase sequencing depth and limit assay-specific biases, TCR repertoire library preparation and sequencing were carried out by different laboratories using diverse techniques. Leukapheresis yielded between about 0.85 and 10 billion PBMCs per donor.

On this clone: It has no known antigen specificity. No much larger clone exists at a distance of one base, and base qualities are not known.

Using the deep immunoSEQ assay, multiplex PCR amplified TCR CDR3 regions from genomic DNA. Extracted genomic DNA from each cell subset was spread evenly across all wells of several immunoSEQ 96-well plates, with each plate serving as a replicate. For sorted subsets, approximately 190 ng of genomic DNA, equivalent to 25,000 to 35,000 T cell genomes, went into each replicate PCR. Purified libraries were measured with a Qubit 3.0 fluorometer, size-checked on a Bioanalyzer 2100, and measured again with the KAPA Library Quantification kit. A separate single-read 150-cycle Illumina NextSeq 550 flow cell was used to sequence each immunoSEQ 96-well plate. From the authors' description of their analysis: Because the immunoSEQ output held only junctional sequences and lacked quality scores, the filtering could not match the filtering applied to full-length reads. Sequences were annotated with PyIR, a Python wrapper for IgBLAST v1.9, using IMGT germline references to assign V/J genes and CDR3. Reads with weak V/J assignments (E-value above 1e-6), missing CDR3, stop codons, out-of-frame junctions, or ambiguous translated residues were removed. V3J clonotypes were defined as sequences sharing an identical inferred V gene, J gene, and CDR3 amino acid sequence. Percentage overlap between repertoires was calculated by dividing the number of shared unique clonotypes by the size of the smaller repertoire. Richness of each repertoire was evaluated using RTK rarefaction, the Chao1 estimator, and Recon v2.1 estimates of unobserved clonotypes. For all TCRbeta clonotypes obtained by the gDNA method from a handful of donors, generation probabilities were computed with OLGA. TCRdb's version of the immuneACCESS table is confined to in-frame rearrangements and falls short of the full clone set. An unresolved V gene accounts for under half of the shortfall where checked; the remainder is of unknown origin. D and trimming come from the DNA, and the V and J calls and clone size come from that table. The sample has some 650,000 clones on record, 97% of them singletons. 0.057% of the sample comes from the top ten.

The CDR3 numbers 12 residues from cysteine through phenylalanine. Only the CDR3 DNA stays, 36 bases, in frame from base 1. From the germline V gene, CDR1 is SGHRS and CDR2 is YFSETQ. V sheds 7 bases and J sheds 8 bases, leaving 13 bases between their ends. What the authors observed across the whole study: Higher generation probabilities were observed for clonotypes shared by all four sorted-subset donors than for non-shared clonotypes. Even with the large sequencing depth, rarefaction of the sorted-subset datasets indicated that sequencing was incomplete. Because the study included only a small number of donors, the genetic and exposure-history diversity represented was limited. Naive subsets generally had larger estimated clonotype richness than memory subsets did. Only blood was sampled, and tissue TCR repertoires likely differ from those in blood. When a handful of donors were compared, the shared fraction of clonotypes was 5% to 6.5% for naive CD4, over 3% for naive CD8, about 2.5% for memory CD4, and 0.4% for memory CD8. Pairwise subsampling indicated that sequencing depth was expected to affect the degree of clonotype sharing among donors.

Donors were healthy HIV-negative adults with no recently reported acute infections or vaccinations. Only Caucasian adults living in Nashville, Tennessee, USA were represented among the donors. CD4+ T cells were enriched by magnetic negative selection; naive cells were then positively selected on CD45RA, and the negative fraction formed the memory subset. After blood collection by leukapheresis, PBMCs were isolated using Ficoll-Histopaque density gradient centrifugation and then cryopreserved in the vapor phase of liquid nitrogen. Analytical flow cytometry was used to check the purity and quantity of each magnetically sorted T cell population. From each sorted fraction, genomic DNA was isolated and quantified by UV absorbance on a Nanodrop 2000c.

The origin of this receptor is a woman aged 30 to 39 in good health. The receptor chain draws on TRBV5-1 and TRBJ2-1; the D gene is possibly TRBD1, with 5 bases matching. The specimen sequenced was naive CD4+ T cells sorted from blood. Explained via the paper, the cell subset or site label denotes: CD45RA+ positively selected. The nucleotide sequence reads as follows: TGCGCCAGCTCGAGTCGCAGGGATGAGCAGTTCTTC. It codes for CASSSRRDEQFF.